Listed below are T cell receptor beta chains from one sample, sequenced in a study of cytomegalovirus exposure and HLA in healthy donors. Assay used: immunoSEQ multiplex PCR; TCRdb lists only in-frame clones, some missing. The table has about 160,000 clones, 80% to 85% seen once. Sequencing input: PBMCs. The receptor set was obtained from a man aged 50 or older in good health and CMV-seropositive. The CDR3 runs from the conserved cysteine through the conserved F or W. Fields, in order: V gene, clone size, D gene, J gene, CDR3 DNA, CDR3 protein. D genes are given only for firm matches. Clone size is given for some rows only: seen once, a few or many times, or a class if the clone is expanded.

TRBV28	.	TRBD1	TRBJ1-1	TGTGCCAGCAGTTTACCCGACAGGGTCACTGAAGCTTTCTTT	CASSLPDRVTEAFF
TRBV27	.	TRBD1	TRBJ1-2	TGTGCCAGCAGTTCAGACCTGACAGGGTGTGGCTACACCTTC	CASSSDLTGCGYTF
TRBV7-9	.	.	TRBJ2-1	TGTGCCAGCGATAACGAACAGGGTTTCTACAATGAGCAGTTCTTC	CASDNEQGFYNEQFF
TRBV7-6	.	.	TRBJ2-7	TGTGCCAGCAGCCCCCTCCGACAGGACCCTTACGAGCAGTACTTC	CASSPLRQDPYEQYF
TRBV28	.	.	TRBJ2-7	TGTGCCAGCAGTTCAGGGGTCCTCTCCGAGCAGTACTTC	CASSSGVLSEQYF
TRBV7-3	.	TRBD1	TRBJ2-6	TGTGCCAGCAGCGTGTGGACAGGCCTCTCTGGGGCCAACGTCCTGACTTTC	CASSVWTGLSGANVLTF
TRBV7-9	.	TRBD1	TRBJ2-5	TGTGCCAGCAGCTTAGAGGAGACAGGGTGGGCAGAGACCCAGTACTTC	CASSLEETGWAETQYF
TRBV5-6	.	TRBD1	TRBJ2-7	TGTGCCAGCAGCTTGGTCCAGGGGGAAGAGCAGTACTTC	CASSLVQGEEQYF
TRBV7-2	.	TRBD2	TRBJ2-3	TGTGCCAGCAGCTTAGTGACTAGCGGGGCGACAGATACGCAGTATTTT	CASSLVTSGATDTQYF
TRBV2	.	TRBD2	TRBJ2-1	TGTGCCAGCAGGGTTGCCCCCGCGGGAGGGGTGAATGAGCAGTTCTTC	CASRVAPAGGVNEQFF
TRBV5-1	.	TRBD1	TRBJ1-1	TGCGCCAGCAGCACGGACAGGCCCAATGAAGCTTTCTTT	CASSTDRPNEAFF
TRBV18	.	TRBD1	TRBJ2-7	TGTGCCAGCTCTCAGGGGGCCTACGAGCAGTACTTC	CASSQGAYEQYF
TRBV27	.	TRBD2	TRBJ2-7	TGTGCCAGCAAGCGGGGGGGGAGTAAGTACGAGCAGTACTTC	CASKRGGSKYEQYF
TRBV5-1	.	TRBD1	TRBJ1-2	TGCGCCAGCAGCTCGGGACAGGGGGTTGATGGCTACACCTTC	CASSSGQGVDGYTF
TRBV5-4	.	.	TRBJ2-1	TGTGCCAGCAGCTTGTTAATCGGGGATGAGCAGTTCTTC	CASSLLIGDEQFF
TRBV4-2	.	.	TRBJ2-5	TGTGCCAGCAGCCAAGAATCCCCGCAGTACTTC	CASSQESPQYF
TRBV10-1	.	TRBD1	TRBJ2-7	TGCGCCAGCAGTCCGGGACAGGGGGCTAATGAGCAGTACTTC	CASSPGQGANEQYF
TRBV5-1	.	.	TRBJ2-2	TGCGCCAGCAGCTTGAGTGGACAGACGAACACCGGGGAGCTGTTTTTT	CASSLSGQTNTGELFF
TRBV5-5	.	TRBD2	TRBJ2-5	TGTGCCAGCAGCTTGGGGGTTAGCGGGGGGCTGCAAGAGACCCAGTACTTC	CASSLGVSGGLQETQYF
TRBV30	.	TRBD1	TRBJ2-1	TGTGCCTGGAGCGACCGGGGACAGCGTACCTACAATGAGCAGTTCTTC	CAWSDRGQRTYNEQFF
TRBV28	.	.	TRBJ1-5	TGTGCCAGCAGTATCGGGTACCCGATCAATCAGCCCCAGCATTTT	CASSIGYPINQPQHF
TRBV25-1	.	.	TRBJ1-4	TGTGCCAGCAGTGGCCTAGGGGGACCTAATGAAAAACTGTTTTTT	CASSGLGGPNEKLFF
TRBV20-1	.	.	TRBJ2-1	TGCAGTGCGTCCTTAGTCAATGAGCAGTTCTTC	CSASLVNEQFF
TRBV15	.	.	TRBJ1-2	TGTGCCACCAGCATCGCTCTATTTAACTATGGCTACACCTTC	CATSIALFNYGYTF
TRBV6-5	.	.	TRBJ1-1	TGTGCCAGCAGCTACGGACAAACTCTGACTGAAGCTTTCTTT	CASSYGQTLTEAFF
TRBV7-2	.	TRBD1	TRBJ1-5	TGTGCCAGCAGCCTCCGGACAGGGGGCCCAAATCAGCCCCAGCATTTT	CASSLRTGGPNQPQHF
TRBV7-9	once	.	TRBJ1-1	TGTGCCAGCAGCTTAGACATGAACACTGAAGCTTTCTTT	CASSLDMNTEAFF
TRBV2	.	.	TRBJ1-4	TGTGCCAGCAGCAGGGCCTTCCGCAACAATGAAAAACTGTTTTTT	CASSRAFRNNEKLFF
TRBV7-9	.	.	TRBJ1-3	TGTGCCAGCAGCCCCAGTGGAAACACCATATATTTT	CASSPSGNTIYF